Below are 8 T cell receptor beta chains sequenced from a single sample in a study of Ad26.COV2.S vaccination and SARS-CoV-2 variants. Treatment here: approximately 18 received Ad26.COV2.S at low or high dose, single or two shots; roughly five received placebo; per-sample allocation not given. On day 63 after the first injection, vaccine and placebo recipients gave samples. The method was immunoSEQ multiplex PCR; TCRdb's version includes in-frame clones alone and lacks a portion of them. Altogether about 460,000 clones are present, nearly 90% being singletons, with the ten largest covering around 1.6%. The material sequenced was peripheral blood, taken in a trial of Ad26.COV2.S vaccine versus placebo. The receptor set was obtained from a person between 18 and 59 years old who received the Ad26.COV2.S COVID-19 vaccine or a placebo.

The V gene is TRBV7-9, the J gene TRBJ1-4, with TRBD1 identical over 8 bases. V dropped 5 bases and J dropped 4; count of bases not matched to a gene: 6. The germline CDR1 and CDR2 sequences are SEHNR and FQNEAQ (reference sequence). The CDR3 runs to 15 residues. CDR3 in amino acids: CASSPTGGFNEKLFF. The CDR3 DNA reads as TGTGCCAGCAGCCCTACAGGGGGTTTTAATGAAAAACTGTTTTTT.

The table lists this clone with a few counts. V and J are TRBV19 and TRBJ1-2, with no clear D. Germline V gene sequence: CDR1 LNHDA, CDR2 SQIVND (reference sequence). This CDR3 spans 14 amino acids. Trimming took 5 bases from V and 0 from J, leaving 10 bases between them. CDR3 nucleotides: TGTGCCAGTAGTCTGAGAGGATCTAACTATGGCTACACCTTC. It codes for CASSLRGSNYGYTF.

The rearrangement joins TRBV5-1 to TRBJ2-5, with 8 bases lining up with TRBD2. CDR1 and CDR2 (germline): SGHRS, YFSETQ. CDR3 length equals 15 residues. V was pared by 4 bases and J by 4 bases, with 9 bases of the junction left unmatched. CDR3 coding DNA: TGCGCCAGCAGCGCGGGACTAGACAAATCAGAGACCCAGTACTTC. Protein product: CASSAGLDKSETQYF.

The V gene is TRBV6-5, the J gene TRBJ2-5, with D tentatively TRBD1 (6 bases). V was shortened by 7 bases and J by 2 bases, with 11 bases between the two germline ends. This CDR3 spans 13 amino acids. In germline, CDR1 is MNHEY, CDR2 SVGAGI. The CDR3 DNA is TGTGCCAGCACCCGACAGGCACAAGAGACCCAGTACTTC. This translates into CASTRQAQETQYF.

The J gene is TRBJ2-5, the V gene TRBV9; TRBD2 might be the D (5 bases). The CDR3 covers 14 residues. With 0 bases removed from V and 8 bases from J, the gap between germline ends came to 14 bases. The germline V gene has CDR1 SGDLS and CDR2 YYNGEE. For the CDR3, the DNA is TGTGCCAGCAGCGTAGGAGCGGCCGAGGAAACCCAGTACTTC. Translating gives CASSVGAAEETQYF.

The genes are TRBV6-5 and TRBJ2-3, with TRBD1 as a possible D gene (5 bases). Germline CDR1 and CDR2: MNHEY and SVGAGI. The CDR3 has 15 amino acids. With 8 bases removed from V and 0 bases from J, the gap between germline ends came to 15 bases. CDR3 loop: CASVPGYYSTDTQYF. The CDR3 nucleotides read TGTGCCAGCGTCCCAGGGTACTATAGCACAGATACGCAGTATTTT.

This clone is a singleton in its sample. The chain has TRBV19 and TRBJ1-2; 9 bases fit TRBD1. The V and J ends lost 5 bases and 4 bases, in that order; junction bases with no gene match: 5. CDR1 is LNHDA, CDR2 SQIVND, per germline (reference sequence). This CDR3 is 14 amino acids long. DNA for the CDR3: TGTGCCAGTAGTTTGGACAGGGGCGGCTATGGCTACACCTTC. Its translation is CASSLDRGGYGYTF.

In this sample, this clone turned up a few times. The V gene is TRBV4-3, the J gene TRBJ1-6; D not certain. Germline V lookup: CDR1 LGHNA, CDR2 YSLEER. This CDR3 is 16 amino acids long. Trimming stripped 6 bases from V and 8 bases from J, with 20 bases between. In nucleotides, the CDR3 is TGCGCCAGCAGTGCCGGGAGCGAGATTCGAGATTCACCCCTCCACTTT. Translating it yields CASSAGSEIRDSPLHF.